This TCR beta chain was identified during a study of radiation and T cells in renal cell carcinoma. Clones were sequenced by immunoSEQ multiplex PCR, and TCRdb holds only the in-frame ones, with some missing. In the table there are just over 95,000 clones, approximately 80% of which are singletons. The time point here: blood 4 weeks post-SBRT, at nephrectomy. Noted treatment: 15 Gy SBRT to primary tumor, nephrectomy 4 weeks later. This CDR3 is 14 amino acids long. Per the germline V gene, CDR1 is MGHDK and CDR2 is SYGVNS. J gave up 7 bases and V 6 bases, and 8 bases lay outside the gene matches. This TCR was recovered from a man aged 55-75 years with renal cell carcinoma. The sequences come from blood, collected from a patient whose treatment included radiotherapy and nephrectomy. V gene TRBV25-1 combines with J gene TRBJ2-2; 7 bases fit TRBD1. CDR3 residues: CASRYTGAGGELFF. As DNA, the CDR3 is TGTGCCAGCAGATACACAGGGGCGGGCGGGGAGCTGTTTTTT.